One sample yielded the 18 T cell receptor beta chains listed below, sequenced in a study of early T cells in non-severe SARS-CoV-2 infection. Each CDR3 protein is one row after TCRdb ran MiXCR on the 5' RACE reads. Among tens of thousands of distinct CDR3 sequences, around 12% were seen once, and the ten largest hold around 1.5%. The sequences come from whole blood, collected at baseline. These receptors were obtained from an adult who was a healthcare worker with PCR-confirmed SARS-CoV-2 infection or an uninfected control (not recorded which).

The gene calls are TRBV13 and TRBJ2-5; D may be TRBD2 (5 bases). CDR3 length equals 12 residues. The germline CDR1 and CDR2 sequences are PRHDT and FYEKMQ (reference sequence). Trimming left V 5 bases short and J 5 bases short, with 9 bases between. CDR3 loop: CASSRRRETQYF. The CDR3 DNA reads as TGTGCCAGCAGCCGGAGGAGGGAGACCCAGTACTTC.

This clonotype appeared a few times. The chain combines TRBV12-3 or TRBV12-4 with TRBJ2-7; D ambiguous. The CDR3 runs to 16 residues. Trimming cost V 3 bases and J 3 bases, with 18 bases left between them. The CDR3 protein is CASSLGRLTPHYEQYF. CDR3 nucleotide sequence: TGTGCCAGCAGTTTGGGAAGGTTAACCCCCCACTACGAGCAGTACTTC.

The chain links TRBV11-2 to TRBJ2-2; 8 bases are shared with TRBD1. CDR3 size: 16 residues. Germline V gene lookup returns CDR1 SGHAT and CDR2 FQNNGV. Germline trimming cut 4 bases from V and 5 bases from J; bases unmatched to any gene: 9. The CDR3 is CASSSRGQGWTGELFF. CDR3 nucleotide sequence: TGTGCCAGCAGCTCCAGAGGACAGGGCTGGACCGGGGAGCTGTTTTTT.

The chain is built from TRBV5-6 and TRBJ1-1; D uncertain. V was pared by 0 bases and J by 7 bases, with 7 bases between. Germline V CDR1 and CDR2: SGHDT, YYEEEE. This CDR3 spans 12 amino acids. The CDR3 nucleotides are TGTGCCAGCAGCTTGGGCGTCGTTGAAGCTTTCTTT. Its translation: CASSLGVVEAFF. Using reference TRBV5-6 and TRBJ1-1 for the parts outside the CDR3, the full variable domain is DAGVTQSPTHLIKTRGQQVTLRCSPKSGHDTVSWYQQALGQGPQFIFQYYEEEERQRGNFPDRFSGHQFPNYSSELNVNALLLGDSALYLCASSLGVVEAFFGQGTRLTVV.

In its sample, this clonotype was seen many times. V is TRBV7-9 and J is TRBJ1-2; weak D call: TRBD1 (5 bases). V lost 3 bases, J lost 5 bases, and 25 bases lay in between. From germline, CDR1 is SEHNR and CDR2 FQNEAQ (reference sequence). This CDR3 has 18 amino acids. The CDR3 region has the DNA TGTGCCAGCAGCTTTGCGAGGGGAGAGGGGCCCATTGAGTATGGCTACACCTTC. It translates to CASSFARGEGPIEYGYTF.

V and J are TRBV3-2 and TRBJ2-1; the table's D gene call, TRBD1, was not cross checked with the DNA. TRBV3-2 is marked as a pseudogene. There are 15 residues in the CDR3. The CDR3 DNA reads TGTGCCAGCAGCCAAATCCCCGGGGGCGCCAATGAGCAGTTCTTC. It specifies CASSQIPGGANEQFF.

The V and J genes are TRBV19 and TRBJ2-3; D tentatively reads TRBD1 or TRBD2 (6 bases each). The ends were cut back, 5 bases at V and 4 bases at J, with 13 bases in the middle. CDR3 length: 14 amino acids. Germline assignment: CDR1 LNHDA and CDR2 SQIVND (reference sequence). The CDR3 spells CASSSTGGPDTQYF. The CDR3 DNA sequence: TGTGCCAGTAGTTCCACTGGGGGGCCAGATACGCAGTATTTT.

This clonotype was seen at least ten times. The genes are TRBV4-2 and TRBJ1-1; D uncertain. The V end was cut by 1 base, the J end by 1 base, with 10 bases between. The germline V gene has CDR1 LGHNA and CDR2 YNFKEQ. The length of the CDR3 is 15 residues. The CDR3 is CASSQVLGGNTEAFF. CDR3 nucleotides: TGTGCCAGCAGCCAAGTTTTAGGCGGGAACACTGAAGCTTTCTTT.

In DNA form, the CDR3 reads TGCAGTGCCGCATCGACAGAAAACTATGGCTACACCTTC. As protein: CSAASTENYGYTF. V is TRBV20-1 and J is TRBJ1-2; tentative D call: TRBD1 (5 bases). This CDR3 region has 13 residues. The V and J ends lost 6 bases and 2 bases respectively, with 13 bases between them. Germline lookup yields CDR1 DFQATT and CDR2 SNEGSKA (reference sequence).

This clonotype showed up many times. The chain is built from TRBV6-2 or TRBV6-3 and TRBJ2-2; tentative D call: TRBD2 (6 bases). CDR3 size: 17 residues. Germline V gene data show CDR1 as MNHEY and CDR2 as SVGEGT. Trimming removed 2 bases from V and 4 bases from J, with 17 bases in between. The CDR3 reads CASSYGGILAGTGELFF. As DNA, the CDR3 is TGTGCCAGCAGTTACGGCGGCATACTAGCAGGCACCGGGGAGCTGTTTTTT.

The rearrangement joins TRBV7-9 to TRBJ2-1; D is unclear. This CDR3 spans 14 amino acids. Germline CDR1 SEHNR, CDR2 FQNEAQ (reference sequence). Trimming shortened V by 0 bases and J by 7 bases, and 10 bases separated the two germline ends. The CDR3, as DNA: TGTGCCAGCAGCTTAGCTTCCAGTCCGAATGAGCAGTTCTTC. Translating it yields CASSLASSPNEQFF.

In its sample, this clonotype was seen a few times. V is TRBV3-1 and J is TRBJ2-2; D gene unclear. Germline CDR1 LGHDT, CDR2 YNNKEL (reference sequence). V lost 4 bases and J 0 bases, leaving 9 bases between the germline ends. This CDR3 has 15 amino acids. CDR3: CASSLGRTNTGELFF. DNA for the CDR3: TGTGCCAGCAGCCTAGGACGTACGAACACCGGGGAGCTGTTTTTT.

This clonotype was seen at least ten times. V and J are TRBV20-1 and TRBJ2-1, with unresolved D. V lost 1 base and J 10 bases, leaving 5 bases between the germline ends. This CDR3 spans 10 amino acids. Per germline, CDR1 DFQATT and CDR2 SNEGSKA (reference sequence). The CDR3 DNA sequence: TGCAGTGCTAGAGGTAGCGAGCAGTTCTTC. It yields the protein CSARGSEQFF.

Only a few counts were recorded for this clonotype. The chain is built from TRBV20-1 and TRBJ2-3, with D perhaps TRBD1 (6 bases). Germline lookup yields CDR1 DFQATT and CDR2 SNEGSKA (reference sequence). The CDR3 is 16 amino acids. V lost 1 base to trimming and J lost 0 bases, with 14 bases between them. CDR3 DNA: TGCAGTGCTAGAGGGCGTTTTACAGGGAGCACAGATACGCAGTATTTT. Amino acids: CSARGRFTGSTDTQYF.

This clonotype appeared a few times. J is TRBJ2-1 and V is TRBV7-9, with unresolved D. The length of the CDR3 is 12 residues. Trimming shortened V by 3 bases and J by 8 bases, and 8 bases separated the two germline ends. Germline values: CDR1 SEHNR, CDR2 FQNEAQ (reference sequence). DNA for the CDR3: TGTGCCAGCAGCTTTCGGATCGATGAGCAGTTCTTC. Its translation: CASSFRIDEQFF.

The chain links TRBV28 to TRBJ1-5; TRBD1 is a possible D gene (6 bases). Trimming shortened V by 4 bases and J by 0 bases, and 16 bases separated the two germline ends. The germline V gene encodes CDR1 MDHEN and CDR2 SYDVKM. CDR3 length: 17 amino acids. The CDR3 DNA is TGTGCCAGCAGTTACATATCCAGGGGTTATAGCAATCAGCCCCAGCATTTT. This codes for CASSYISRGYSNQPQHF.

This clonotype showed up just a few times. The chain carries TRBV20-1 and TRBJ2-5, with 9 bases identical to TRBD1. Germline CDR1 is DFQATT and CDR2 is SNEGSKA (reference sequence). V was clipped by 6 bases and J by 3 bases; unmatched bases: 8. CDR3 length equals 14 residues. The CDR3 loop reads CSAPTGGLEETQYF. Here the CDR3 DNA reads TGCAGTGCACCAACAGGGGGCTTGGAAGAGACCCAGTACTTC.

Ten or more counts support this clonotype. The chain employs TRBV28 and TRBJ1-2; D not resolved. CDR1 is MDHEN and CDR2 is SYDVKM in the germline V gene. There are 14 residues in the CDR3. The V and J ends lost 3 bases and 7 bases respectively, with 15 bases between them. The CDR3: CASSLLPKGSGYTF. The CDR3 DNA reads TGTGCCAGCAGTTTGTTACCCAAAGGTTCTGGCTACACCTTC.